This entry lists 17 T cell receptor beta chains sequenced from one sample in a study of blood T cell repertoires in COVID-19. Generated by immunoSEQ multiplex PCR, the TCRdb table keeps only in-frame clones and is missing some. The profile shows fewer than 350,000 clones, roughly 89% of them singletons. The sequencing input was peripheral blood. These TCRs come from a man aged 30-40 years with COVID-19, enrolled during active disease.

The table lists this clone with a few counts. The chain combines TRBV5-1 with TRBJ1-3, with TRBD1 identical over 10 bases. V gave up 3 bases and J gave up 0 bases; unmatched junction bases: 0. Germline values: CDR1 SGHRS, CDR2 YFSETQ. The CDR3 length is 15 residues. The CDR3 spells CASSWTGGSGNTIYF. The CDR3 DNA is TGCGCCAGCAGCTGGACAGGGGGCTCTGGAAACACCATATATTTT.

The chain links TRBV7-2 to TRBJ1-2; TRBD1 is a possible D gene (5 bases). With 5 bases removed from V and 4 bases from J, the gap between germline ends came to 11 bases. The CDR3 extends over 13 amino acids. Germline assignment: CDR1 SGHTA and CDR2 FQGNSA. The CDR3 DNA is TGTGCCAGCAGCCCTGACAGAAGCTATGGCTACACCTTC. It is translated as CASSPDRSYGYTF. The full variable domain, with the rest looked up from reference TRBV7-2 and TRBJ1-2, is GAGVSQSPSNKVTEKGKDVELRCDPISGHTALYWYRQSLGQGLEFLIYFQGNSAPDKSGLPSDRFSAERTGGSVSTLTIQRTQQEDSAVYLCASSPDRSYGYTFGSGTRLTVV.

The V and J genes are TRBV27 and TRBJ2-7; 7 bases fit TRBD1. The CDR3 is 11 residues long. Germline CDR1 and CDR2: MNHEY and SMNVEV (reference sequence). V trimming: 10 bases; J trimming: 6 bases; junction bases outside the gene matches: 6. CDR3 amino acids: CATNRGTEQYF. The CDR3 DNA reads as TGTGCCACCAACAGGGGTACCGAGCAGTACTTC.

The gene calls are TRBV5-4 and TRBJ2-5; 11 bases match TRBD2. Germline loops: CDR1 SGHNT, CDR2 YYREEE (reference sequence). The J segment lost 5 bases and the V segment lost 0 bases, leaving 9 bases of the junction unmatched. There are 17 residues in the CDR3. CDR3 coding DNA: TGTGCCAGCAGCTTGGCCCACGGGACTAGCGGAGGTGAGACCCAGTACTTC. Protein sequence: CASSLAHGTSGGETQYF.

CDR3 in amino acids: CASDLGGETQYF. The CDR3 DNA follows: TGTGCCAGCGATCTAGGGGGAGAGACCCAGTACTTC. This sequence joins TRBV28 and TRBJ2-5; tentatively, D is TRBD1 (6 bases). The CDR3 spans 12 residues. V lost 8 bases and J lost 4, with 11 bases in between. The germline V gene encodes CDR1 MDHEN and CDR2 SYDVKM.

This clone has just a few counts. This rearrangement joins TRBV2 to TRBJ1-5; a possible D gene is TRBD1 (6 bases). The germline V and J ends were trimmed by 11 bases and 3 bases, with 14 bases remaining between them. The CDR3 has 13 amino acids. Germline V gene sequence: CDR1 SNHLY, CDR2 FYNNEI. The CDR3 protein is CAGGRDTNQPQHF. In DNA form, the CDR3 reads TGTGCCGGGGGCCGGGACACCAATCAGCCCCAGCATTTT.

The chain links TRBV3-1 (or the pseudogene TRBV3-2) to TRBJ2-2; 7 nucleotides agree with TRBD2. CDR1 and CDR2 from the germline V gene are LGHDT and YNNKEL (reference sequence). V lost 5 bases and J lost 1; bases outside the gene matches: 4. The CDR3 is 15 amino acids. The CDR3 DNA sequence: TGTGCCAGCAGCGGGAGGGCAAAGAACACCGGGGAGCTGTTTTTT. Its translation is CASSGRAKNTGELFF.

This clone occurred a few times. The genes are TRBV7-3 and TRBJ2-3, with 12 bases fitting TRBD2. The V and J ends lost 6 bases and 3 bases, in that order; junction bases with no gene match: 7. Germline CDR1 and CDR2: SGHTA and FQGTGA. The CDR3 sequence is 16 residues long. The CDR3 nucleotides read TGTGCCAGCAGGTACCTAGCGGGGGGGCGGACAGATACGCAGTATTTT. Protein product: CASRYLAGGRTDTQYF.

The V and J genes are TRBV24-1 and TRBJ2-5; possibly TRBD1 for D (5 bases). Germline CDR1 and CDR2: KGHDR and SFDVKD. V dropped 7 bases and J dropped 7 bases, with 9 bases sitting between them. The CDR3 runs to 11 residues. In DNA, the CDR3 is TGTGCCACCAGCAGGGCCGGGACCCAGTACTTC. Translation: CATSRAGTQYF.

The genes are TRBV7-2 and TRBJ2-1; 7 bases match TRBD1. Trimming took 4 bases from V and 0 from J; bases not matched to a gene: 9. CDR1 is SGHTA and CDR2 is FQGNSA in the germline V gene. The CDR3 spans 17 residues. CDR3 nucleotides: TGTGCCAGCAGCTATGCCGGGACAGTCAGCTCCTACAATGAGCAGTTCTTC. Protein sequence: CASSYAGTVSSYNEQFF.

The chain joins TRBV19 to TRBJ1-2; 8 bases map to TRBD1. The trim removed 7 bases at V and 2 bases at J, leaving 6 bases unmatched. The length of the CDR3 is 14 residues. Germline CDR1 LNHDA, CDR2 SQIVND (reference sequence). For the CDR3, the DNA is TGTGCCAGTACCAGGGGGCAGACGAACTATGGCTACACCTTC. Amino acids: CASTRGQTNYGYTF.

The chain carries TRBV5-4 and TRBJ1-2; TRBD1 matches at 11 bases. Germline trimming cut 0 bases from V and 8 bases from J; bases unmatched to any gene: 9. From germline, CDR1 is SGHNT and CDR2 YYREEE (reference sequence). There are 16 residues in the CDR3. The CDR3 DNA is TGTGCCAGCAGCTTGGGAGGGACAGGGGGGGTAAACGGCTACACCTTC. It specifies CASSLGGTGGVNGYTF.

The chain combines TRBV27 with TRBJ1-2; TRBD1 matches 7 bases. The germline gives CDR1 MNHEY, CDR2 SMNVEV (reference sequence). There are 15 residues in the CDR3. With 8 bases clipped from V and 8 bases from J, the junction kept 17 bases outside the gene matches. CDR3 protein: CASGLTGFTFGGYTF. The DNA of the CDR3 is TGTGCCAGCGGATTGACAGGGTTCACCTTCGGAGGCTACACCTTC.

This clone was found many times. CDR3 amino acids: CASSARTGVSYEQYF. The CDR3 nucleotides are TGTGCCAGCAGCGCCCGGACAGGGGTCTCCTACGAGCAGTACTTC. This sequence joins TRBV9 and TRBJ2-7, with TRBD1 matching over 9 bases. Per germline, CDR1 SGDLS and CDR2 YYNGEE. CDR3 length: 15 residues. Trimming took 3 bases from V and 0 from J; bases not matched to a gene: 4.

The J gene is TRBJ1-5, the V gene TRBV4-1; D is unresolved. Trimming stripped 2 bases from V and 6 bases from J, with 17 bases between. Germline assignment: CDR1 MGHRA and CDR2 YSYEKL. This CDR3 region has 16 residues. The CDR3 DNA sequence: TGCGCCAGCAGCCAACCGGGAGAATCACGCGGTCAGCCCCAGCATTTT. This encodes CASSQPGESRGQPQHF.

The chain employs TRBV7-9 and TRBJ1-2; TRBD1 matches 8 bases. CDR3 length equals 17 residues. CDR1 is SEHNR and CDR2 is FQNEAQ in the germline V gene (reference sequence). After removal of 1 base from V and 3 bases from J, the junction contained 10 bases not matched to a gene. CDR3 sequence (DNA): TGTGCCAGCAGCTTAGGAACCGGGACAGGAGTCTACTATGGCTACACCTTC. This encodes CASSLGTGTGVYYGYTF.

This clone has just a few counts. V is TRBV7-6 and J is TRBJ2-2; D might be TRBD1 (6 bases). With 4 bases removed from V and 2 bases from J, the gap between germline ends came to 8 bases. The germline V gene encodes CDR1 SGHVS and CDR2 FNYEAQ. The CDR3 sequence is 14 residues long. The CDR3 protein is CASSYRVNTGELFF. CDR3 nucleotide sequence: TGTGCCAGCAGCTACAGGGTAAACACCGGGGAGCTGTTTTTT.